This T cell receptor beta chain was recovered during a study of blood T cell repertoires in COVID-19. Study summary: The United States, Italy and Spain were the sources of the acute and convalescent COVID-19 samples.

Losses at the gene ends were 5 bases for V and 9 bases for J; bases not matched to a gene: 10. The germline gives CDR1 LNHNV, CDR2 YYDKDF (reference sequence). The CDR3 length is 15 residues. The table came from immunoSEQ multiplex PCR; TCRdb's copy has only in-frame clones and leaves some out. The sample holds approximately 69,000 clones, nearly 90% seen once. This sequence originates from a man in his fifties with acute or convalescent COVID-19. The chain carries TRBV15 and TRBJ2-1; 10 bases map to TRBD1. Sequencing was performed on peripheral blood. This CDR3 reads CATSGGQGGFGEQFF. CDR3 coding DNA: TGTGCCACCAGCGGAGGACAGGGGGGGTTCGGTGAGCAGTTCTTC.